Listed below are T cell receptor beta chains from one sample, sequenced in a study of human T cells and chemical hapten exposure. TCRdb reprocessed the RACE reads with MiXCR, giving one entry per CDR3 protein. The data show around 100,000 distinct CDR3 sequences, under 14% seen once. Source: whole blood, taken in connection with sensitization to the hapten diphenylcyclopropenone (DPC). The origin of the receptors is a woman in her sixties or seventies with alopecia areata. Some clones in this sample may be carry-over from other donors' samples. The CDR3 runs from the conserved cysteine through the conserved F or W. Each record gives: J gene, V gene, clone size, D gene, CDR3 DNA, CDR3 protein. A D gene is named only where the DNA matches it firmly. Clone size is shown for a subset of rows, as once, few, many or a class of expanded clone.

J gene: TRBJ1-2
V gene: TRBV10-3
clone size: .
D gene: TRBD1
CDR3 DNA: TGTGCCATCAGTCCCGACAGGGTTCATGGCTACACCTTC
CDR3 protein: CAISPDRVHGYTF

J gene: TRBJ1-4
V gene: TRBV4-2
clone size: many
D gene: TRBD1
CDR3 DNA: TGTGCCAGCAGCCGTGCGACAGGGGAACGGGTCGAAAAACTGTTTTTT
CDR3 protein: CASSRATGERVEKLFF

J gene: TRBJ1-2
V gene: TRBV29-1
clone size: .
D gene: .
CDR3 DNA: TGCAGCGTTGAAGACAGGGGAAACTATGGCTACACCTTC
CDR3 protein: CSVEDRGNYGYTF

J gene: TRBJ2-1
V gene: TRBV19
clone size: .
D gene: TRBD2
CDR3 DNA: TGTGCCAGTAGGCCAAGCGGGGTTTACAATGAGCAGTTCTTC
CDR3 protein: CASRPSGVYNEQFF

J gene: TRBJ1-4
V gene: TRBV10-3
clone size: few
D gene: .
CDR3 DNA: TGTGCCATCAGTGAGTCAAATGAAAAACTGTTTTTT
CDR3 protein: CAISESNEKLFF

J gene: TRBJ1-4
V gene: TRBV27
clone size: many
D gene: TRBD1
CDR3 DNA: TGTGCCAGCAAGAGGGGGCGCGGGACTAATGAAAAACTGTTTTTT
CDR3 protein: CASKRGRGTNEKLFF

J gene: TRBJ2-5
V gene: TRBV12-3/TRBV12-4
clone size: many
D gene: .
CDR3 DNA: TGTGCCAGCAGGACCGGACTGATAGAGACCCAGTACTTC
CDR3 protein: CASRTGLIETQYF

J gene: TRBJ1-4
V gene: TRBV7-9
clone size: few
D gene: .
CDR3 DNA: TGTGCCAGCAGCTTAGACGGGACCCATAACTTCGAAAAACTGTTTTTT
CDR3 protein: CASSLDGTHNFEKLFF

J gene: TRBJ2-6
V gene: TRBV29-1
clone size: few
D gene: .
CDR3 DNA: TGCAGCGTTGAGGGCCCTGGGGCCAACGTCCTGACTTTC
CDR3 protein: CSVEGPGANVLTF

J gene: TRBJ2-2
V gene: TRBV12-3/TRBV12-4
clone size: many
D gene: TRBD1
CDR3 DNA: TGTGCCAGCAGCACAGGGGTGACCACCGGGGAGCTGTTTTTT
CDR3 protein: CASSTGVTTGELFF

J gene: TRBJ2-3
V gene: TRBV30
clone size: few
D gene: .
CDR3 DNA: TGTGCCTGGAGGGAACTAGTAGATACGCAGTATTTT
CDR3 protein: CAWRELVDTQYF

J gene: TRBJ2-7
V gene: TRBV6-1
clone size: many
D gene: .
CDR3 DNA: TGTGCCAGCAGTGGATTGACAGGCTCCTACGAGCAGTACTTC
CDR3 protein: CASSGLTGSYEQYF

J gene: TRBJ1-3
V gene: TRBV4-1
clone size: .
D gene: .
CDR3 DNA: TGCACCAGCAGCCAAGATCCGGCCACCGTCTACGGTTTTGGAAACACCATATATTTT
CDR3 protein: CTSSQDPATVYGFGNTIYF

J gene: TRBJ1-5
V gene: TRBV6-6
clone size: few
D gene: TRBD1
CDR3 DNA: TGTGCCAGCACCGACAGGGGGCACGATCAGCCCCAGCATTTT
CDR3 protein: CASTDRGHDQPQHF

J gene: TRBJ1-1
V gene: TRBV4-2
clone size: many
D gene: .
CDR3 DNA: TGTGCCAGCAGCCAAGAAAGGTCAGTGAACACTGAAGCTTTCTTT
CDR3 protein: CASSQERSVNTEAFF

J gene: TRBJ2-2
V gene: TRBV12-3/TRBV12-4
clone size: .
D gene: .
CDR3 DNA: TGTGCCAGCACCAATAGCGGAGAGGGTGCCGGGGAGCTGTTTTTT
CDR3 protein: CASTNSGEGAGELFF

J gene: TRBJ2-3
V gene: TRBV7-3
clone size: .
D gene: .
CDR3 DNA: TGTGCCAGCAGCTCCGCGGCGGAAGATACGCAGTATTTT
CDR3 protein: CASSSAAEDTQYF

J gene: TRBJ1-2
V gene: TRBV6-5
clone size: many
D gene: .
CDR3 DNA: TGTGCCAGCCGACAGCAGTTCTGGGGCTACACCTTC
CDR3 protein: CASRQQFWGYTF

J gene: TRBJ2-2
V gene: TRBV5-1
clone size: .
D gene: .
CDR3 DNA: TGCGCCAGCAGCACCGGGGGCCTATCCGCGGGCACCGGGGAGCTGTTTTTT
CDR3 protein: CASSTGGLSAGTGELFF

J gene: TRBJ1-4
V gene: TRBV12-3/TRBV12-4
clone size: many
D gene: .
CDR3 DNA: TGTGCCAGCAGTCTCTCGGGGGGCGTCAATGAAAAACTGTTTTTT
CDR3 protein: CASSLSGGVNEKLFF

J gene: TRBJ1-2
V gene: TRBV6-2/TRBV6-3
clone size: .
D gene: .
CDR3 DNA: TGTGCCAGCAGTTACGGGATTGCTCTAAACTATGGCTACACCTTC
CDR3 protein: CASSYGIALNYGYTF

J gene: TRBJ1-1
V gene: TRBV18
clone size: .
D gene: .
CDR3 DNA: TGTGCCAGCTCACCACGGGCGGGGGACCCTGAAGCTTTCTTT
CDR3 protein: CASSPRAGDPEAFF

J gene: TRBJ2-1
V gene: TRBV7-2
clone size: many
D gene: TRBD1
CDR3 DNA: TGTGCCAGCAGCGGTCTCAGGGGGACCTTTTATGATGAGCAGTTCTTC
CDR3 protein: CASSGLRGTFYDEQFF

J gene: TRBJ1-1
V gene: TRBV30
clone size: few
D gene: .
CDR3 DNA: TGTGCCTGGAGTGTGGTGGGGGTTACTGAAGCTTTCTTT
CDR3 protein: CAWSVVGVTEAFF

J gene: TRBJ1-1
V gene: TRBV10-1
clone size: few
D gene: .
CDR3 DNA: TGCGCCAGCTCCGGGGGTCAGGGAAACACTGAAGCTTTCTTT
CDR3 protein: CASSGGQGNTEAFF

J gene: TRBJ2-1
V gene: TRBV2
clone size: .
D gene: .
CDR3 DNA: TGTGCCAGCAGTCCCTCTGAGGGGGGACAGAAAATTCTCTTC
CDR3 protein: CASSPSEGGQKILF

J gene: TRBJ1-2
V gene: TRBV20-1
clone size: few
D gene: .
CDR3 DNA: TGCAGTGCCCCGACAGCCCAGTATGGCTACACCTTC
CDR3 protein: CSAPTAQYGYTF

J gene: TRBJ2-1
V gene: TRBV20-1
clone size: .
D gene: TRBD2
CDR3 DNA: TGCAGTGCTAACGGCGGGGGGGCTAACAATGAGCAGTTCTTC
CDR3 protein: CSANGGGANNEQFF

J gene: TRBJ1-1
V gene: TRBV3-1
clone size: few
D gene: .
CDR3 DNA: TGTGCCAGCAGCCAAGTCGTCCACGGCACTGAAGCTTTCTTT
CDR3 protein: CASSQVVHGTEAFF

J gene: TRBJ2-2
V gene: TRBV12-3/TRBV12-4
clone size: few
D gene: TRBD2
CDR3 DNA: TGTGCCAGCAGTTTAAGCGGGGGATACACCGGGGAGCTGTTTTTT
CDR3 protein: CASSLSGGYTGELFF

J gene: TRBJ2-7
V gene: TRBV7-3
clone size: few
D gene: .
CDR3 DNA: TGTGCCAGCAGCTTAATGGCGGGGTTCTCCTACGAGCAGTACTTC
CDR3 protein: CASSLMAGFSYEQYF

J gene: TRBJ2-1
V gene: TRBV29-1
clone size: .
D gene: TRBD2
CDR3 DNA: TGCAGCGTTGTCGCGGGAGGCGCCGCCACCCAGTTCTTC
CDR3 protein: CSVVAGGAATQFF

J gene: TRBJ2-3
V gene: TRBV3-1
clone size: few
D gene: TRBD2
CDR3 DNA: TGTGCCAGCAGCCAAGACTACCTAGCGGGGGGGAGCACAGATACGCAGTATTTT
CDR3 protein: CASSQDYLAGGSTDTQYF

J gene: TRBJ1-5
V gene: TRBV20-1
clone size: .
D gene: .
CDR3 DNA: TGCAGTGCTAGAGGTCGGGACGGTTACAATCAGCCCCAGCATTTT
CDR3 protein: CSARGRDGYNQPQHF

J gene: TRBJ1-1
V gene: TRBV18
clone size: many
D gene: .
CDR3 DNA: TGTGCCAGCTCACCATCTGGGATCACTGAAGCTTTCTTT
CDR3 protein: CASSPSGITEAFF

J gene: TRBJ1-6
V gene: TRBV6-1
clone size: few
D gene: .
CDR3 DNA: TGTGCCAGCAGTGAATGGGGTTACGACCATGGCTCACCCCTCCACTTT
CDR3 protein: CASSEWGYDHGSPLHF